This TCR beta chain was sequenced for a study of T cell responses to AZD1222 COVID-19 vaccine. Notes on this clone: Its antigen remains unidentified.

With 2 bases removed from V and 7 bases from J, the gap between germline ends came to 9 bases. The germline V gene has CDR1 LGHDT and CDR2 YNNKEL (reference sequence). The CDR3 sequence is 14 residues long. Profiling relied on immunoSEQ multiplex PCR, and the TCRdb table lists in-frame clones only, not all of them. The table lists more than 95,000 clones, about nine tenths of them singletons, with more than 6% in the top ten. Findings and caveats of the study: Donors were mostly white British, more females; clonal diversity possibly underestimated. Mapped onto spike, vaccine-associated CD4 TCRs spanned it and were dominant at 160-218 and 743-854. Reports indicate that nearly half of spike-specific TCRs are directed at unmutated variant regions.

This rearrangement joins TRBV3-1 (or the pseudogene TRBV3-2) to TRBJ1-6; D is unresolved. The sequence derives from an adult in good health. The starting material was peripheral blood, obtained on day 0 of AZD1222 vaccination. The CDR3 DNA sequence: TGTGCCAGCAGCCAACAGACCGCCAATTCACCCCTCCACTTT. This sequence encodes CASSQQTANSPLHF.